The entry below describes one TCR beta chain. As yet, its antigen is unknown. This table comes from immunoSEQ multiplex PCR, and its TCRdb copy is limited to in-frame clones, with some not included. Among approximately 45,000 clones listed, 50% to 70% were seen once. This CDR3 region has 12 residues. Germline trimming cut 6 bases from V and 5 bases from J; bases unmatched to any gene: 7. CDR1 and CDR2 from the germline V gene are SQVTM and ANQGSEA. This sample is drawn from a study of radiotherapy plus CTLA-4 blockade in lung cancer. Study-wide context: An objective response was seen in about 17% of patients, and disease control in roughly 28%. General study results and limits: Response, reportedly, was best predicted by interferon-beta along with early blood T cell clone dynamics.

The V call is TRBV29-1, the J call TRBJ2-7, with 7 bases aligning to TRBD1. This sequence was found in a human donor with non-small cell lung cancer who had a partial response to radiotherapy plus ipilimumab. The sample in question was peripheral blood, obtained from a patient treated with radiotherapy plus ipilimumab. For the CDR3, the DNA is TGCAGCGTAAAACCGCAGGGGGACGAGCAGTACTTC. Its translation is CSVKPQGDEQYF.